This T cell receptor beta chain was sequenced during a study of T-cell reconstitution after alpha-beta-depleted transplantation in children. The ends were cut back, 11 bases at V and 3 bases at J, with 16 bases in the middle. Germline values: CDR1 ENHRY, CDR2 SYGVKD. The CDR3 is made up of 13 amino acids. Molecular barcoding with unique molecular identifiers was used for the TCRbeta library. A single record per CDR3 protein comes from TCRdb applying MiXCR to the PCR reads. Of a few hundred thousand distinct CDR3 sequences in the sample, about 9.4% were seen once. The TCR originated in a human donor who donated a stem cell graft to a child with acute lymphoblastic leukemia. The source was PBMCs from the stem cell graft donor, collected from the stem cell graft. The chain joins TRBV10-3 to TRBJ1-1; tentatively, D is TRBD1 (5 bases). CDR3 in amino acids: CAGSGGGDTEAFF. CDR3 nucleotide sequence: TGTGCCGGCTCCGGGGGGGGTGACACTGAAGCTTTCTTT.